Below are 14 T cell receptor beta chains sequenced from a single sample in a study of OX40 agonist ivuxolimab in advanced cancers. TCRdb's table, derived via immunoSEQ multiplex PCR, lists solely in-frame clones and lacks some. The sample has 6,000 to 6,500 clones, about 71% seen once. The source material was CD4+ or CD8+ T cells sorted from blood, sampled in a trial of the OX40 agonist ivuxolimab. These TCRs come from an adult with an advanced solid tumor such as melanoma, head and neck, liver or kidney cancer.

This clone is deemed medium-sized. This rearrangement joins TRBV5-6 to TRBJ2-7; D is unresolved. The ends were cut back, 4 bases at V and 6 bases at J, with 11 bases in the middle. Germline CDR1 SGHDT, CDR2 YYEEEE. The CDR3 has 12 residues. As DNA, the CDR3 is TGTGCCAGCAGCCGTGGAAGTGGCGAGCAGTACTTC. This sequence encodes CASSRGSGEQYF.

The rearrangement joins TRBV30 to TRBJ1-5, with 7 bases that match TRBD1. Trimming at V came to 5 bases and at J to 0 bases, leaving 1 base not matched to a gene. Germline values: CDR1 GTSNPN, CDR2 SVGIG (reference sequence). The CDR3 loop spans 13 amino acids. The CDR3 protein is CAWAGGSNQPQHF. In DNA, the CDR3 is TGTGCCTGGGCAGGGGGTAGCAATCAGCCCCAGCATTTT.

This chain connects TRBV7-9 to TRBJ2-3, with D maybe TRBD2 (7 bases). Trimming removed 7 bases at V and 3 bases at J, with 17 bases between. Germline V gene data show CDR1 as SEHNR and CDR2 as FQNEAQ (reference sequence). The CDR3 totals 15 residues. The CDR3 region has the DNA TGTGCCAGCATCTCCCCGGGGGGCTATACAGATACGCAGTATTTT. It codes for CASISPGGYTDTQYF.

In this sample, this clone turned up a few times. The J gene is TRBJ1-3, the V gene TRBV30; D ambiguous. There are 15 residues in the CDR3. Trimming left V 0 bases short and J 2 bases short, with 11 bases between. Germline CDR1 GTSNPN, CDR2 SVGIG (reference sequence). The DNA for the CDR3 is TGTGCCTGGAGTGTACTCCGGGGAGCTGGAAACACCATATATTTT. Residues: CAWSVLRGAGNTIYF.

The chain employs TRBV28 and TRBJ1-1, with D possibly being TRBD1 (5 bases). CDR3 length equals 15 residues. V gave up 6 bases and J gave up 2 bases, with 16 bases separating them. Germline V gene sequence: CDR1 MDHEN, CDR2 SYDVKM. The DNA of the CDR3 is TGTGCCAGCAGAACGGCCCCAGGGATTAACACTGAAGCTTTCTTT. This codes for CASRTAPGINTEAFF.

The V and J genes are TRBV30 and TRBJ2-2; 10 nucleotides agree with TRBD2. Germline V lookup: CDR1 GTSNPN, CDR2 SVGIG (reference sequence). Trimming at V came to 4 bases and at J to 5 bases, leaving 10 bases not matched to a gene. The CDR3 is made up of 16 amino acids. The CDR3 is CAWTPRASGRTGELFF. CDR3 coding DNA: TGTGCCTGGACCCCCAGGGCTAGCGGGAGAACCGGGGAGCTGTTTTTT.

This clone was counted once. The CDR3 here is CASSYSISDYEQYF. CDR3 bases: TGTGCCAGCAGTTACTCGATAAGTGACTACGAGCAGTACTTC. J is TRBJ2-7 and V is TRBV6-5; D not resolved. Germline-derived CDR1 and CDR2 are MNHEY and SVGAGI. With 0 bases removed from V and 3 bases from J, the gap between germline ends came to 9 bases. The CDR3 is made up of 14 amino acids.

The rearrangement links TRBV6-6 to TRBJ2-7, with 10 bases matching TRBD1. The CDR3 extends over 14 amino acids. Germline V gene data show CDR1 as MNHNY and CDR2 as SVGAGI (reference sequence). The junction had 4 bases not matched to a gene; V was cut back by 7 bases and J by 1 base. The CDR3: CASIKDRGSYEQYF. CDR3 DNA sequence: TGTGCCAGCATCAAGGACAGGGGGTCCTACGAGCAGTACTTC.

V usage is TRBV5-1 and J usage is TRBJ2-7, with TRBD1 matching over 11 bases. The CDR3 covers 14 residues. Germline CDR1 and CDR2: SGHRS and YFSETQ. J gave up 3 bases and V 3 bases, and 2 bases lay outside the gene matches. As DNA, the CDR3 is TGCGCCAGCAGCTGGACAGGGGGCGGCTACGAGCAGTACTTC. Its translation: CASSWTGGGYEQYF.

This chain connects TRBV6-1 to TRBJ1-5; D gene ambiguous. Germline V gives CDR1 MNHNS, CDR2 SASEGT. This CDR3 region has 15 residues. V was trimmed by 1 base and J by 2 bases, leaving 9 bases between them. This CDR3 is CASSEVGKGNQPQHF. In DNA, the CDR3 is TGTGCCAGCAGTGAAGTAGGAAAGGGCAATCAGCCCCAGCATTTT.

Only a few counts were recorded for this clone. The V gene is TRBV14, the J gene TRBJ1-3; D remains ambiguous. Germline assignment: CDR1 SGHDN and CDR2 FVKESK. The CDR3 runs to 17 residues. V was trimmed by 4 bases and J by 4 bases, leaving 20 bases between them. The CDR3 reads CASSPPPGWTQGNTIYF. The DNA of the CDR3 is TGTGCCAGCAGCCCCCCTCCAGGCTGGACGCAAGGAAACACCATATATTTT.

CDR3 sequence (DNA): TGTGCCAGTAGTCTCACACCGTATAGCAATCAGCCCCAGCATTTT. This translates into CASSLTPYSNQPQHF. The gene calls are TRBV19 and TRBJ1-5; D unresolved. This CDR3 contains 15 residues. Germline V gene sequence: CDR1 LNHDA, CDR2 SQIVND (reference sequence). Trimming shortened V by 5 bases and J by 0 bases, and 11 bases separated the two germline ends.

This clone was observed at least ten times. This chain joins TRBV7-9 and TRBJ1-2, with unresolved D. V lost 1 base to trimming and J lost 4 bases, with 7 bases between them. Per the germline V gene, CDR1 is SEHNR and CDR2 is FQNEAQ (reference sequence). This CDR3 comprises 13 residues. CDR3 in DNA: TGTGCCAGCAGCTTAGGCAGAAGCTATGGCTACACCTTC. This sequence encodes CASSLGRSYGYTF. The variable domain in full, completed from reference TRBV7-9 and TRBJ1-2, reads DTGVSQNPRHKITKRGQNVTFRCDPISEHNRLYWYRQTLGQGPEFLTYFQNEAQLEKSRLLSDRFSAERPKGSFSTLEIQRTEQGDSAMYLCASSLGRSYGYTFGSGTRLTVV.

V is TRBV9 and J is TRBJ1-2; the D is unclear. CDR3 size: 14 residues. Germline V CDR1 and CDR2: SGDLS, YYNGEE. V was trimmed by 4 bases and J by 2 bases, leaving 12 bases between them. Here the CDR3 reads CASSPLSPNYGYTF. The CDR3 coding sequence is TGTGCCAGCAGCCCCCTCTCCCCCAACTATGGCTACACCTTC. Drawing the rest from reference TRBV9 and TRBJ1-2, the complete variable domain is DSGVTQTPKHLITATGQRVTLRCSPRSGDLSVYWYQQSLDQGLQFLIQYYNGEERAKGNILERFSAQQFPDLHSELNLSSLELGDSALYFCASSPLSPNYGYTFGSGTRLTVV.